This T cell receptor (beta chain) derives from a study of beta chain features in type 1 diabetes. The study's findings and limits: Moderate but significant shortening of TCRB CDR3s was recorded in all four CD4+ subsets from Type 1 diabetes patients. Because the template was cDNA, high-expressing cells might be over-represented.

cDNA synthesis used the whole RNA isolate, giving expressed TCRB sequences. Repertoires were generated with immunoSEQ multiplex PCR, while TCRdb's copy carries only in-frame clones and drops some. Of approximately 160,000 clones in the sample, approximately 62% were seen once. Turning to this clone: What it recognizes is unknown.

This CDR3 region has 11 residues. V was cut by 5 bases and J by 6 bases, with 10 bases left in between. Germline V gene lookup returns CDR1 SQVTM and CDR2 ANQGSEA. The chain has TRBV29-1 and TRBJ1-2; perhaps TRBD1 as D (5 bases). This sequence originates from a man aged 30 to 45 with type 1 diabetes. What was sequenced was naive CD4+ T cells from blood. The CDR3 DNA sequence: TGCAGCGTTAACCCAGGGAATGGCTACACCTTC. This sequence encodes CSVNPGNGYTF.